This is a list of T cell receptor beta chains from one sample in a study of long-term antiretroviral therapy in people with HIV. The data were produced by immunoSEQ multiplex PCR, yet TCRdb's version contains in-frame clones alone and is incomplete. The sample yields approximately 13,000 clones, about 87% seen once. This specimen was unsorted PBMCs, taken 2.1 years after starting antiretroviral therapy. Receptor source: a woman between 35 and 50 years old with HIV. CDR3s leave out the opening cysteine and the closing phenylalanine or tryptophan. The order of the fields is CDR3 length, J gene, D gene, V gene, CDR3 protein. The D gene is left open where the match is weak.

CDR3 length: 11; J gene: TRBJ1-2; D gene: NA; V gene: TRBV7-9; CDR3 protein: ASSLGQYYGYT
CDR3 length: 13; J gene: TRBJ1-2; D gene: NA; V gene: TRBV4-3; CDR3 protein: ASSHIQGSNYGYT
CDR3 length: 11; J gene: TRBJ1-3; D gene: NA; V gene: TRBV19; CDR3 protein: ASTTVVGNTIY
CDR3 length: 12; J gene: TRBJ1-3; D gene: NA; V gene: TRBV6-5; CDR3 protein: ASSLGGSGNTIY
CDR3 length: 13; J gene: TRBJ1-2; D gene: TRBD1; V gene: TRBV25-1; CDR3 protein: ASSDLQGASYGYT
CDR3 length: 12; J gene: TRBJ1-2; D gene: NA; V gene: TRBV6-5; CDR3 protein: ASSYSQGNYGYT
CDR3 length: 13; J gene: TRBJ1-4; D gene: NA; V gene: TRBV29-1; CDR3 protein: SVEDGGPANEKLF
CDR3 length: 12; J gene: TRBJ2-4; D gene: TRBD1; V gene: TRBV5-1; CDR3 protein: ASSTGQGMNIQY
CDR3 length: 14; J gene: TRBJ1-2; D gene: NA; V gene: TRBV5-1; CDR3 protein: ASSLTSDKPNYGYT
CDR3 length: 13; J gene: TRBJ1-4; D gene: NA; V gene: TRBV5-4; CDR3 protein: ASSLSAGVNEKLF
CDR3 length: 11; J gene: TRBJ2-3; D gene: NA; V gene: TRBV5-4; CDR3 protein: ASSLLGTDTQY
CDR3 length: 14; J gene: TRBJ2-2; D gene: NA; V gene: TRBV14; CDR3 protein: ASSRISGKNTGELF
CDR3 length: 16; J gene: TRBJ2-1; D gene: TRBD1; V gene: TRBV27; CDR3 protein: ASSLSGLTGGWVDEQF
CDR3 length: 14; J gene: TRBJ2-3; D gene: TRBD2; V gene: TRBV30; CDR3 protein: AWSAGLAGDTDTQY
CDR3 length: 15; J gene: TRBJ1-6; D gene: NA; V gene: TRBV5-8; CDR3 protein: ASSSARLGTHNSPLH
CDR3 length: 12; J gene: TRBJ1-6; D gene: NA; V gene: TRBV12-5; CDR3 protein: ASGLGGLNSPLH
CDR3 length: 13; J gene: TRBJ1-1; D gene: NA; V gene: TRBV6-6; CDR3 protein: ASSGGEGKGTEAF
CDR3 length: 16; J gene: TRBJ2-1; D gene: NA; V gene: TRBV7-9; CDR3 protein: ASSLASLGRSSYNEQF
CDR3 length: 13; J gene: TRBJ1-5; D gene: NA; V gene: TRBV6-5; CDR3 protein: ASSYLSGINQPQH
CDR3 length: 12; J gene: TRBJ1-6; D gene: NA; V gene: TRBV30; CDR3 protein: AWSVQEGPSPLH
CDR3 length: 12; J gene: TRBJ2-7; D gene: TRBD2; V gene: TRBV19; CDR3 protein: ASMGRGGVYEQY
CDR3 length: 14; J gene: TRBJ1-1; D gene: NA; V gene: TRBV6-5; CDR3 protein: ASSYSIPTGRTEAF
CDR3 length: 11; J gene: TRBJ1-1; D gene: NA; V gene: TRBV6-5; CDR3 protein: ASSYGPNTEAF
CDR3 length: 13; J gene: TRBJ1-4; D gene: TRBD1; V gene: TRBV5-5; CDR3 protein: ASSSQGARSEKLF
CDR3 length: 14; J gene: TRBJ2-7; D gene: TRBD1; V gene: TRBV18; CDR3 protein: ASSPDYTGGGYEQY
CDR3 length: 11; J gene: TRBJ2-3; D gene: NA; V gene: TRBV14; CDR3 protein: ASSLSGTDTQY